This record concerns one T cell receptor (beta chain) sequence. Germline-derived CDR1 and CDR2 are SGHTS and YDEGEE. CDR3 size: 15 residues. Trimming stripped 6 bases from V and 1 base from J, with 16 bases between. This sample is drawn from a study of PD-1 blockade in mismatch repair-deficient tumors. Study-level background: Patients had about a dozen mismatch repair-deficient cancer types, all previously treated and progressing.

Some clones are missing from TCRdb's copy, which holds only in-frame ones; the method was immunoSEQ multiplex PCR. The table has some 120,000 clones, 85% to 90% seen once. The chain has TRBV5-8 and TRBJ1-1; D possibly corresponds to TRBD1 (6 bases). The sequence was collected from an adult with mismatch repair-deficient cancer. The specimen was peripheral blood, collected approximately 73 weeks after starting pembrolizumab. In DNA, the CDR3 is TGTGCCAGCAAAAACAGGGAGCGGTCGAACACTGAAGCTTTCTTT. Residues: CASKNRERSNTEAFF.